The next 7 T cell receptor beta chains were all read from a single sample in a study of cytomegalovirus exposure and HLA in healthy donors. With 60 Vbeta and 13 Jbeta primers, the PCR was carried out. Method: immunoSEQ multiplex PCR; TCRdb's copy keeps in-frame clones and lacks some. Among about 110,000 clones listed, roughly 70% were seen once. The sequenced sample was PBMCs. These receptor sequences come from a man aged 40-49 years in good health and CMV-seropositive.

This chain links TRBV7-6 with TRBJ1-3, with no clear D. CDR3 length: 14 amino acids. Trimming pared 6 bases from V and 3 bases from J, leaving 12 bases between. The germline V gene encodes CDR1 SGHVS and CDR2 FNYEAQ. The CDR3 nucleotides read TGTGCCAGCAGTTTGTCCGGTTATGGAAACACCATATATTTT. This sequence encodes CASSLSGYGNTIYF.

The J gene is TRBJ2-1, the V gene TRBV4-1; 8 bases fit TRBD2. This CDR3 comprises 14 residues. Germline V lookup: CDR1 MGHRA, CDR2 YSYEKL. V was clipped by 4 bases and J by 2 bases; unmatched bases: 1. CDR3 coding DNA: TGCGCCAGCAGCCTAGCGGGAACCTACAATGAGCAGTTCTTC. As protein: CASSLAGTYNEQFF.

As DNA, the CDR3 is TGTGCCAGCAGAAAACTAGCGGCGCAAGAGACCCAGTACTTC. This gives the protein CASRKLAAQETQYF. V and J are TRBV6-1 and TRBJ2-5; 8 nucleotides line up with TRBD2. Germline V gene sequence: CDR1 MNHNS, CDR2 SASEGT. There are 14 residues in the CDR3. V lost 6 bases to trimming and J lost 2 bases; unmatched junction nucleotides: 5.

V is TRBV6-1 and J is TRBJ1-1, with D possibly TRBD1 on 6 matching bases. Germline lookup yields CDR1 MNHNS and CDR2 SASEGT. The V end was cut by 6 bases, the J end by 0 bases, with 14 bases between. The length of the CDR3 is 15 residues. CDR3 residues: CASSLQGGVNTEAFF. CDR3 sequence (DNA): TGTGCCAGCAGCCTACAGGGCGGAGTGAACACTGAAGCTTTCTTT.

V usage is TRBV5-4 and J usage is TRBJ2-5, with TRBD2 matching over 7 bases. The germline V gene has CDR1 SGHNT and CDR2 YYREEE (reference sequence). Trimming at V came to 2 bases and at J to 4 bases, leaving 5 bases not matched to a gene. The length of the CDR3 is 14 residues. In DNA, the CDR3 is TGTGCCAGCAGCTTCGGGGGAGGGCTAGAGACCCAGTACTTC. Translating gives CASSFGGGLETQYF.

This clone occurred once. V is TRBV5-1 and J is TRBJ2-3; 8 nucleotides agree with TRBD1. Germline lookup yields CDR1 SGHRS and CDR2 YFSETQ. This CDR3 is built from 16 residues. V shed 1 base, J shed 2 bases, and the junction held 6 bases outside the gene matches. CDR3 protein: CASSLWDRNPTDTQYF. Written as DNA, the CDR3 is TGCGCCAGCAGCTTGTGGGACAGGAACCCCACAGATACGCAGTATTTT.

V is TRBV7-3 and J is TRBJ1-1; 7 bases agree with TRBD1. J was trimmed by 3 bases and V by 5 bases; bases with no gene match: 3. Germline V gene lookup returns CDR1 SGHTA and CDR2 FQGTGA. This CDR3 is 13 amino acids long. CDR3 sequence: CASSRGPDTEAFF. CDR3 in DNA: TGTGCCAGCAGCAGGGGGCCGGACACTGAAGCTTTCTTT.